The 21 T cell receptor beta chains below come from one sample, sequenced in a study of cytotoxic CD8 clonotypes in ibrutinib-treated CLL. This table comes from immunoSEQ multiplex PCR, and its TCRdb copy is limited to in-frame clones, with some not included. Among some 120,000 clones listed, roughly 84% were seen once. The source was PBMCs, collected after 24 months of ibrutinib treatment. The receptors stem from a human donor with chronic lymphocytic leukemia.

This rearrangement joins TRBV10-1 to TRBJ2-1; 12 bases match TRBD2. V lost 2 bases and J lost 6; bases outside the gene matches: 5. Germline V gene lookup returns CDR1 WNHNN and CDR2 SYGVQD (reference sequence). CDR3 length equals 16 residues. CDR3 in DNA: TGCGCCAGCAGTGAGACTAGCGGGGGGCCCCTCAATGAGCAGTTCTTC. It translates to CASSETSGGPLNEQFF.

This chain uses TRBV7-2 with TRBJ2-1; 9 bases fit TRBD1. The CDR3 runs to 14 residues. Germline loops: CDR1 SGHTA, CDR2 FQGNSA. The J segment lost 6 bases and the V segment lost 5 bases, leaving 5 bases of the junction unmatched. As DNA, the CDR3 is TGTGCCAGCAGCCAGGGACAGGGAGGCAATGAGCAGTTCTTC. Amino acid sequence: CASSQGQGGNEQFF.

V is TRBV7-2 and J is TRBJ1-3, with a tentative D call TRBD1 (5 bases). The CDR3 loop spans 14 amino acids. Germline V lookup: CDR1 SGHTA, CDR2 FQGNSA. V was clipped by 3 bases and J by 4 bases, with 10 bases between them. The CDR3 protein is CASSLGGDGNTIYF. The CDR3 bases are TGTGCCAGCAGCTTGGGGGGTGACGGAAACACCATATATTTT.

The chain employs TRBV2 and TRBJ1-3, with D possibly matching TRBD1 (6 bases). The CDR3 is 14 amino acids. Germline V gene sequence: CDR1 SNHLY, CDR2 FYNNEI. The germline V and J ends were trimmed by 4 bases and 0 bases, with 7 bases remaining between them. Written as DNA, the CDR3 is TGTGCCAGCAGTGTGACAGGCTCTGGAAACACCATATATTTT. This sequence encodes CASSVTGSGNTIYF.

The J gene is TRBJ2-5, the V gene TRBV12-5; TRBD1 matches at 9 bases. Germline trimming cut 4 bases from V and 5 bases from J; bases unmatched to any gene: 8. This CDR3 has 15 amino acids. Germline values: CDR1 LGHNT, CDR2 FRNRAP. CDR3 DNA: TGTGCTAGTGGTTCTCCGGGACAGGGAGGGGAGACCCAGTACTTC. It codes for CASGSPGQGGETQYF.

With regard to this clone: The germline gene is not matched at one end of the junction; a read error may be the cause. The chain has TRBV5-4 and TRBJ2-7; 16 bases map to TRBD2. The CDR3 totals 14 residues. From germline, CDR1 is SGHNT and CDR2 YYREEE (reference sequence). The CDR3: CASSLAGTSGGARF. In nucleotides, the CDR3 is TGTGCCAGCAGCTTGGCCGGGACTAGCGGGGGGGCGCGGTTC.

V gene TRBV7-2 combines with J gene TRBJ2-5, with 10 bases identical to TRBD2. The V segment lost 4 bases and the J segment 14 bases; nucleotides outside the gene matches: 10. Germline values: CDR1 SGHTA, CDR2 FQGNSA. The CDR3 is made up of 13 amino acids. The CDR3 region has the DNA TGTGCCAGCAGCTACCCCGGGGGACTAGCGCTTTACTTC. Residues: CASSYPGGLALYF. The whole variable domain, filled in from reference TRBV7-2 and TRBJ2-5, reads GAGVSQSPSNKVTEKGKDVELRCDPISGHTALYWYRQSLGQGLEFLIYFQGNSAPDKSGLPSDRFSAERTGGSVSTLTIQRTQQEDSAVYLCASSYPGGLALYFGPGTRLLVL.

This chain connects TRBV7-9 to TRBJ2-5; tentative D call: TRBD2 (6 bases). Looked up from germline, CDR1 is SEHNR and CDR2 is FQNEAQ (reference sequence). CDR3 length equals 14 residues. Trimming took 3 bases from V and 4 from J, leaving 12 bases between them. Here the CDR3 reads CASSFLGGRETQYF. DNA of the CDR3: TGTGCCAGCAGCTTCCTCGGGGGTAGAGAGACCCAGTACTTC.

V gene TRBV19 combines with J gene TRBJ2-1; possible D gene TRBD1, 6 bases. Trimming stripped 3 bases from V and 7 bases from J, with 13 bases between. Germline V gene data show CDR1 as LNHDA and CDR2 as SQIVND (reference sequence). CDR3 length: 14 residues. The CDR3 sequence: CASSIGHRENEQFF. CDR3 nucleotide sequence: TGTGCCAGTAGTATTGGGCACAGGGAGAATGAGCAGTTCTTC.

The chain carries TRBV19 and TRBJ2-4; unclear D gene. V dropped 7 bases and J dropped 3 bases, with 13 bases sitting between them. The CDR3 has 14 amino acids. The V gene's germline CDR1 is LNHDA and CDR2 SQIVND (reference sequence). CDR3 region: CASKPNYDKNIQYF. The CDR3 coding sequence is TGTGCCAGTAAGCCCAACTACGACAAAAACATTCAGTACTTC.

The chain employs TRBV7-2 and TRBJ1-2, with TRBD1 identical over 8 bases. The trim removed 7 bases at V and 0 bases at J, leaving 10 bases unmatched. The CDR3 is 16 residues long. Germline V gene lookup returns CDR1 SGHTA and CDR2 FQGNSA. The CDR3 coding sequence is TGTGCCAGCACGAGAGACAGGGGCCTAGCTAACTATGGCTACACCTTC. This encodes CASTRDRGLANYGYTF. Using reference TRBV7-2 and TRBJ1-2 for the parts outside the CDR3, the full variable domain is GAGVSQSPSNKVTEKGKDVELRCDPISGHTALYWYRQSLGQGLEFLIYFQGNSAPDKSGLPSDRFSAERTGGSVSTLTIQRTQQEDSAVYLCASTRDRGLANYGYTFGSGTRLTVV.

The chain is built from TRBV9 and TRBJ1-1; no firm D call. CDR1 is SGDLS and CDR2 is YYNGEE in the germline V gene. V was clipped by 4 bases and J by 5 bases, with 6 bases between them. The CDR3 spans 11 residues. Here the CDR3 reads CASSRGTEAFF. CDR3 DNA sequence: TGTGCCAGCAGCCGTGGGACTGAAGCTTTCTTT.

The rearrangement uses TRBV5-1 and TRBJ1-2; maybe TRBD1 (5 bases). The CDR3 has 15 residues. V was shortened by 0 bases and J by 6 bases, with 15 bases between the two germline ends. Germline-derived CDR1 and CDR2 are SGHRS and YFSETQ. CDR3 DNA: TGCGCCAGCAGCTTGGAGGGCATCTCGGGGCATGGCTACACCTTC. Translation gives CASSLEGISGHGYTF.

This clone was seen more than once but under ten times. V and J are TRBV30 and TRBJ1-5; 7 bases fit TRBD1. This CDR3 is 17 amino acids long. CDR1 is GTSNPN, CDR2 SVGIG, per germline (reference sequence). V gave up 1 base and J gave up 1 base; unmatched junction bases: 10. CDR3 nucleotide sequence: TGTGCCTGGAGTGGTTGGGCAGGGGGGTTGAGCAATCAGCCCCAGCATTTT. It specifies CAWSGWAGGLSNQPQHF.

V gene TRBV6-1 combines with J gene TRBJ1-3; D ambiguous. V gave up 6 bases and J gave up 1 base, with 10 bases separating them. The CDR3 has 14 residues. CDR1 is MNHNS, CDR2 SASEGT, per germline. CDR3: CASSPVTSGNTIYF. The DNA of the CDR3 is TGTGCCAGCAGCCCCGTTACGTCTGGAAACACCATATATTTT.

The V gene is TRBV30, the J gene TRBJ2-1; D is tentatively TRBD1 or TRBD2 (5 bases each). V gave up 5 bases and J gave up 8 bases, with 16 bases separating them. Germline V gene data show CDR1 as GTSNPN and CDR2 as SVGIG (reference sequence). This CDR3 spans 13 amino acids. This CDR3 is CAWGDPRLDEQFF. CDR3 nucleotides: TGTGCCTGGGGGGACCCTAGGCTCGATGAGCAGTTCTTC.

The gene calls are TRBV7-8 and TRBJ2-7; 8 bases line up with TRBD1. This CDR3 is built from 15 residues. The germline CDR1 and CDR2 sequences are SGHVS and FQNEAQ. The trim removed 5 bases at V and 2 bases at J, leaving 8 bases unmatched. The CDR3 spells CASSPPRTGPYEQYF. The CDR3 coding sequence is TGTGCCAGCAGCCCGCCCCGGACAGGGCCCTACGAGCAGTACTTC.

About this clone: The sample holds other DNA sequences that translate to the same CDR3. The gene calls are TRBV19 and TRBJ1-1; D may be TRBD1 (5 bases). Germline CDR1 and CDR2: LNHDA and SQIVND (reference sequence). The CDR3 length is 13 residues. V lost 2 bases and J lost 4, with 8 bases in between. CDR3 sequence (DNA): TGTGCCAGTAGTATAAGAGGGGTCACTGAAGCTTTCTTT. Its translation: CASSIRGVTEAFF.

The CDR3 sequence: CASSLDSREGRRYF. Written as DNA, the CDR3 is TGCGCCAGCAGCTTGGATAGTCGGGAAGGAAGACGGTACTTC. The genes are TRBV5-1 and TRBJ2-7, with a possible D match to TRBD2 (5 bases). The length of the CDR3 is 14 residues. CDR1 and CDR2 (germline): SGHRS, YFSETQ. V shed 0 bases and J shed 12 bases, with 19 bases lying between them.

The chain uses TRBV2 and TRBJ2-5; the match to TRBD2 covers 14 bases. The CDR3 sequence is 15 residues long. Germline CDR1 SNHLY, CDR2 FYNNEI. V dropped 4 bases and J dropped 4; count of bases not matched to a gene: 2. In DNA, the CDR3 is TGTGCCAGCAGTGGACTAGCGGGGGGGCCAGAGACCCAGTACTTC. It specifies CASSGLAGGPETQYF. Full variable domain (outside the CDR3, taken from reference TRBV2 and TRBJ2-5): EPEVTQTPSHQVTQMGQEVILRCVPISNHLYFYWYRQILGQKVEFLVSFYNNEISEKSEIFDDQFSVERPDGSNFTLKIRSTKLEDSAMYFCASSGLAGGPETQYFGPGTRLLVL.

The chain combines TRBV13 with TRBJ1-1; D remains unclear. This CDR3 is 14 amino acids long. V lost 4 bases and J lost 1, with 10 bases in between. CDR1 PRHDT and CDR2 FYEKMQ come from the germline V gene (reference sequence). CDR3 amino acids: CASSSSGSNTEAFF. The CDR3 nucleotides read TGTGCCAGCAGCTCATCGGGATCGAACACTGAAGCTTTCTTT. The full variable domain, completed using reference TRBV13 and TRBJ1-1, is AAGVIQSPRHLIKEKRETATLKCYPIPRHDTVYWYQQGPGQDPQFLISFYEKMQSDKGSIPDRFSAQQFSDYHSELNMSSLELGDSALYFCASSSSGSNTEAFFGQGTRLTVV.